This TCR beta chain was recovered during a study of regulatory T cells in long-lasting Graves disease. Germline loops: CDR1 MGHDK, CDR2 SYGVNS. CDR3 size: 14 residues. The V and J ends lost 4 bases and 6 bases, in that order; junction bases with no gene match: 6. The time point was: newly diagnosed GD, antithyroid drugs for less than 3 months. The TCR library was made from RNA extracted from PBMCs. Relying on iRepertoire HTBI primers and Arm-PCR of CDR3 regions, the team built TCR beta libraries. Each CDR3 protein is one row after TCRdb ran MiXCR on the multiplex PCR reads. The repertoire holds about 450,000 distinct CDR3 sequences, with roughly 15% as singletons. The sample also formed part of further work on T cells in Graves' hyperthyroidism and ophthalmopathy.

The chain employs TRBV25-1 and TRBJ2-7, with 10 bases fitting TRBD2. The material was peripheral blood mononuclear cells (PBMCs), obtained at new diagnosis, from a patient treated with antithyroid drugs. This TCR was sampled from a woman in her forties or fifties with Graves disease. CDR3 nucleotide sequence: TGTGCCAGCAGTGGGTCTAGCGGGGGCCGCGAGCAGTACTTC. It encodes CASSGSSGGREQYF.